This T cell receptor (beta chain) emerged from a study of T cell responses to AZD1222 COVID-19 vaccine. Points from the study as a whole: Clonal diversity was possibly underestimated, and the donors were mostly white British, with more females. Nearly half of unique spike-specific TCRs reportedly avoided B.1.351 and B.1.1.7 mutated regions.

The V gene's germline CDR1 is LNHDA and CDR2 SQIVND (reference sequence). This CDR3 is built from 15 residues. The V and J ends lost 3 bases and 3 bases respectively, with 12 bases between them. To note about this clone: What it binds is unknown.

Generated by immunoSEQ multiplex PCR, the TCRdb table keeps only in-frame clones and is missing some. The sample has about 140,000 clones; 90% are singletons. This sequence joins TRBV19 and TRBJ1-5; D is possibly TRBD1 (5 bases). The source is an adult in good health. The source material was peripheral blood, sampled on day 0 of AZD1222 vaccination. Here the CDR3 reads CASSIDRAFNQPQHF. The CDR3 DNA is TGTGCCAGTAGTATCGACAGAGCGTTCAATCAGCCCCAGCATTTT.